Listed below are T cell receptor beta chains from one sample, sequenced in a study of T-cell memory formation after mild COVID-19. A single record per CDR3 protein comes from TCRdb applying MiXCR to the 5' RACE reads. The table shows approximately 260,000 distinct CDR3 sequences, with over 15% occurring only once. Sequenced input: PBMCs or a T cell subset sorted from them (not recorded which). These receptors came from a young man who had mild COVID-19 (a few samples of this study predate the infection). Cell type and time point are not known. The CDR3 runs from the conserved cysteine through the conserved F or W.

>TRBV6-2/TRBV6-3|TRBJ1-1
CASSYKGQLTEAFF
>TRBV7-2|TRBJ2-1
CASLPGVSSYNEQFF
>TRBV12-3/TRBV12-4|TRBJ1-4
CASSLGSRGEKLFF
>TRBV29-1|TRBJ1-1
CSVSYMNTEAFF
>TRBV15|TRBJ2-3
CATSRDDVTATDTQYF
>TRBV19|TRBJ2-1
CASSIVGTGDEQFF
>TRBV4-3|TRBJ2-7
CASSQAPSGRAYEQYF
>TRBV19|TRBJ1-2
CASSIIRGSGNYGYTF
>TRBV6-1|TRBJ2-3
CASSEGGTGNSGRDTQYF
>TRBV7-3|TRBJ2-3
CASSLTPADTQYF
>TRBV3-1|TRBJ2-7
CASRSTERASDEQYF
>TRBV5-6|TRBJ1-2
CASSLDIRGYTF
>TRBV20-1|TRBJ2-5
CSAGRGARETQYF
>TRBV5-1|TRBJ2-7
CASSPRGGRLGEQYF
>TRBV6-1|TRBJ2-7
CASSEFGGESYEQYF
>TRBV5-1|TRBJ1-1
CASSKDRPATEAFF
>TRBV9|TRBJ2-6
CASSETGQGPSGANVLTF
>TRBV4-2|TRBJ1-1
CASSQESGGGNTEAFF
>TRBV4-2|TRBJ2-1
CASSRGQGPLAWYNEQFF
>TRBV18|TRBJ2-3
CASSLLAGVTDTQYF
>TRBV18|TRBJ1-5
CASSPPNKGDQPQHF
>TRBV6-1|TRBJ1-1
CASRTGDSMNTEAFF
>TRBV18|TRBJ1-4
CASSPPLENEKLFF
>TRBV11-1|TRBJ2-3
CASSLGPRPPADTQYF
>TRBV4-2|TRBJ1-3
CASSQEGFSGNTIYF
>TRBV29-1|TRBJ2-7
CSVVGTGRTSYEQYF
>TRBV5-1|TRBJ1-1
CASSLSQGRAEAFF
>TRBV18|TRBJ2-3
CASSPATGGWDTQYF
>TRBV12-5|TRBJ2-3
CASGFAGVAGVHDTQYF
>TRBV20-1|TRBJ1-3
CSAPNDGNTIYF
>TRBV4-3|TRBJ2-1
CASSRQWSYNEQFF
>TRBV5-1|TRBJ2-5
CASSEDAPRETQYF
>TRBV9|TRBJ1-2
CASSTGVPRGGYTF
>TRBV18|TRBJ1-4
CDSSPGVGDEKLFF
>TRBV7-9|TRBJ1-2
CASSFIGVVDGYTF
>TRBV7-2|TRBJ1-6
CASSLGQAENSPLHF
>TRBV5-1|TRBJ2-5
CASSLAVLAGQETQYF
>TRBV7-9|TRBJ1-1
CASSLGQGTNTEAFF
>TRBV7-2|TRBJ2-3
CASSSTSGGASDTQYF
>TRBV15|TRBJ2-1
CATSRERGAGNEQFF
>TRBV5-6|TRBJ1-1
CASSLEGYGTPAEAFF
>TRBV7-2|TRBJ1-2
CASSLVGDRGRGYTF